The T cell receptor beta chain under discussion was sequenced for a study of CD8+CD57+ T cells in acquired aplastic anemia. Whole-study findings and limits: No significant patient-versus-control difference appeared in CD8+ Simpson's diversity.

This clonotype was seen repeatedly, ten times or more. The antigen is not known. Germline V gene data show CDR1 as LGHNT and CDR2 as FRNRAP. The CDR3 loop spans 12 amino acids. Trimming removed 1 base at V and 5 bases at J, with 5 bases between. Using genomic DNA as the template, TCR beta VDJ and CDR3 profiling was carried out. TCRdb re-called the reads through MiXCR, storing one row per CDR3 protein. The repertoire includes about 71,000 distinct CDR3 sequences, approximately 50% of them detected once, and roughly 8% sits in the top ten. J is TRBJ2-5 and V is TRBV12-5, with no clear D. Specimen: sorted CD4+, CD8+, or CD8+CD57+ T cells (not recorded which) from PBMCs. The clonotype was recovered from a human donor in good health, serving as a control. The CDR3 coding sequence is TGTGCTAGTGGTTTGGGCGAGGAGACCCAGTACTTC. Amino acids: CASGLGEETQYF.